The text below deals with one T cell receptor (beta chain). The antigen remains unidentified. The data stem from a study of radiation and T cells in renal cell carcinoma. Looking at the study overall: Nephrectomy followed 15 Gy stereotactic body radiation by 4 weeks. Whole-study findings and limits: Top tumor clonotypes rose in blood 2 weeks post-radiation, then contracted. Pretreatment tumor biopsies were lacking, so baseline clonotypes are unknown.

CDR1 LNHDA and CDR2 SQIVND come from the germline V gene (reference sequence). The CDR3 covers 14 residues. V lost 2 bases, J lost 2 bases, and 9 bases lay in between. Sequenced by immunoSEQ multiplex PCR; TCRdb stores in-frame clones only, minus some. The sample gives approximately 90,000 clones, about 86% of which show up once; approximately 8% is in the top ten. Time point of the sample: baseline pretreatment blood. The treatment denotes: 15 Gy SBRT to primary tumor, nephrectomy 4 weeks later. Radiation-treated patients gave blood at baseline, week 2 and week 4. The sequence was obtained from a man between 50 and 59 years old with renal cell carcinoma. V and J are TRBV19 and TRBJ1-2; perhaps TRBD1 as D (5 bases). Sequenced material: blood, taken from a patient whose treatment included radiotherapy and nephrectomy. CDR3 nucleotide sequence: TGTGCCAGTAGTATACGGGACGGGAACTATGGCTACACCTTC. It yields the protein CASSIRDGNYGYTF.